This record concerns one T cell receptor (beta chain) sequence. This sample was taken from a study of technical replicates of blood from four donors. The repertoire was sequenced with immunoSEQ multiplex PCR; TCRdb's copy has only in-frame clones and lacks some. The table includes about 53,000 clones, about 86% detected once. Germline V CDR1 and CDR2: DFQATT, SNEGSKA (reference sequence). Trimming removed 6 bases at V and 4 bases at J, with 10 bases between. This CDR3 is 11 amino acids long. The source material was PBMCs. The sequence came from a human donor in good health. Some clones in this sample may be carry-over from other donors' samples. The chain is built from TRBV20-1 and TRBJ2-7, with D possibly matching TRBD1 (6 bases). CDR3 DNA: TGCAGTGCGCGGACAGCTTACGAGCAGTACTTC. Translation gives CSARTAYEQYF.